These 6 T cell receptor beta chains were sequenced from one sample in a study of blood T cell repertoires in COVID-19. Repertoires were generated with immunoSEQ multiplex PCR, while TCRdb's copy carries only in-frame clones and drops some. The data contain 350,000 or so clones, more than 70% of them singletons. Input material: peripheral blood. Every receptor here comes from a man aged 25 to 40 with active or convalescent COVID-19.

This clone was observed many times. This chain uses TRBV6-6 with TRBJ1-3; D ambiguous. Trimming pared 5 bases from V and 0 bases from J, leaving 11 bases between. The germline V gene encodes CDR1 MNHNY and CDR2 SVGAGI (reference sequence). The CDR3 totals 15 residues. CDR3 amino acids: CASSLRVDSGNTIYF. CDR3 DNA: TGTGCCAGCAGTCTCCGAGTTGACTCTGGAAACACCATATATTTT.

This clone was observed once. This chain uses TRBV30 with TRBJ1-2; D possibly corresponds to TRBD1 (5 bases). Trimming shortened V by 0 bases and J by 4 bases, and 18 bases separated the two germline ends. The CDR3 has 16 amino acids. Germline values: CDR1 GTSNPN, CDR2 SVGIG (reference sequence). In nucleotides, the CDR3 is TGTGCCTGGAGTGTGGGGCAGGCTCAAAGGGGCTATGGCTACACCTTC. This sequence encodes CAWSVGQAQRGYGYTF.

This chain uses TRBV6-7 with TRBJ1-2, with D possibly matching TRBD1 (6 bases). TRBV6-7 is filed as an ORF, its function uncertain. The CDR3 runs to 13 residues. The germline V and J ends were trimmed by 2 bases and 6 bases, with 10 bases remaining between them. The CDR3 sequence is CASSYPGENGYTF. The CDR3 DNA follows: TGTGCCAGCAGTTACCCAGGGGAGAATGGCTACACCTTC.

The chain couples TRBV6-5 to TRBJ2-7; D is undetermined. Trimming took 4 bases from V and 4 from J, leaving 20 bases between them. Germline V CDR1 and CDR2: MNHEY, SVGAGI. The CDR3 has 16 amino acids. The CDR3 nucleotides read TGTGCCAGCAGTTCACCCGGAATCGGGTCCGGGTACGAGCAGTACTTC. It is translated as CASSSPGIGSGYEQYF.

Here the CDR3 DNA reads TGTGCCAGCAGCTTCACCCCGGACAGCTGGAACACTGAAGCTTTCTTT. The encoded protein is CASSFTPDSWNTEAFF. The chain combines TRBV7-2 with TRBJ1-1; D might be TRBD1 (6 bases). V was clipped by 3 bases and J by 1 base, with 15 bases between them. The germline V gene has CDR1 SGHTA and CDR2 FQGNSA. The CDR3 is made up of 16 amino acids. Full variable domain (missing parts from reference TRBV7-2 and TRBJ1-1): GAGVSQSPSNKVTEKGKDVELRCDPISGHTALYWYRQSLGQGLEFLIYFQGNSAPDKSGLPSDRFSAERTGGSVSTLTIQRTQQEDSAVYLCASSFTPDSWNTEAFFGQGTRLTVV.

This clone was recorded a few times. This sequence joins TRBV7-2 and TRBJ2-7; a possible D gene is TRBD1 (6 bases). Germline CDR1 SGHTA, CDR2 FQGNSA. V was trimmed by 1 base and J by 4 bases, leaving 14 bases between them. The CDR3 runs to 15 residues. This chain's CDR3 is CASSLVQGSPYEQYF. DNA of the CDR3: TGTGCCAGCAGCTTAGTACAGGGTTCCCCTTACGAGCAGTACTTC.